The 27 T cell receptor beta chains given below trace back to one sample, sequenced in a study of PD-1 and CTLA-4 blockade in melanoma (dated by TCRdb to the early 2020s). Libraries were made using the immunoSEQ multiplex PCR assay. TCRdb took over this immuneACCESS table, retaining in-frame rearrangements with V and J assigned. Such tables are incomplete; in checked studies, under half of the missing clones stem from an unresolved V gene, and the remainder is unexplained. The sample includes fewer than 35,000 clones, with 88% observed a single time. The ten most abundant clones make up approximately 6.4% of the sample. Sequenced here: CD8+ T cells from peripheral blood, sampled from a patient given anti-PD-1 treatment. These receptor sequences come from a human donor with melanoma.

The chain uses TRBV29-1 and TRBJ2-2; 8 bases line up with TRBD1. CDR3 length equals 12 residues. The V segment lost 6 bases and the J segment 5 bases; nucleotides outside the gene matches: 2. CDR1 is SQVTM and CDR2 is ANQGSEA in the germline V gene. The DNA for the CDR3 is TGCAGCGTGACAGGGGAAACCGGGGAGCTGTTTTTT. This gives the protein CSVTGETGELFF.

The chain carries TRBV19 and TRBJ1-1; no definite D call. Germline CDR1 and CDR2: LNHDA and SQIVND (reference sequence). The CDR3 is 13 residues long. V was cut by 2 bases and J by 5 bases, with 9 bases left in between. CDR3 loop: CASSIQGITEAFF. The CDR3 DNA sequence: TGTGCCAGTAGTATACAAGGGATTACTGAAGCTTTCTTT.

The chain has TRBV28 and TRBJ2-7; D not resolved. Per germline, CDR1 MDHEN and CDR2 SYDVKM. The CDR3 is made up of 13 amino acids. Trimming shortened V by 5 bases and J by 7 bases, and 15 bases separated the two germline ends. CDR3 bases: TGTGCCAGCAGTCCCCGAAGGGTCGGGGAGCAGTACTTC. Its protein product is CASSPRRVGEQYF.

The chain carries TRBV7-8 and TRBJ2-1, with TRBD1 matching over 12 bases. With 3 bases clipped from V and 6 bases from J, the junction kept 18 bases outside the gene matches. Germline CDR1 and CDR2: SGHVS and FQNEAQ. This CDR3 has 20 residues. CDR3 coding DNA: TGTGCCAGCAGCTTCTCCGGGACAGGGGGCAAGGTGACCAAGGGCAATGAGCAGTTCTTC. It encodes CASSFSGTGGKVTKGNEQFF.

CDR3 protein: CASSEGQEEGTEAFF. The CDR3 DNA reads TGTGCCAGCAGTGAGGGACAGGAGGAGGGCACTGAAGCTTTCTTT. The J gene is TRBJ1-1, the V gene TRBV6-4, with 8 bases fitting TRBD1. Germline CDR1 reads MRHNA; CDR2 reads SNTAGT. The junction had 7 bases not matched to a gene; V was cut back by 3 bases and J by 4 bases. This CDR3 region has 15 residues.

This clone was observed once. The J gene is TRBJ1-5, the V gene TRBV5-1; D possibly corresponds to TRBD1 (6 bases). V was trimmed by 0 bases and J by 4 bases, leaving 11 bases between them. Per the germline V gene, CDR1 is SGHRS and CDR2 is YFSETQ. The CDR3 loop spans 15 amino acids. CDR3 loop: CASSLGITGNQPQHF. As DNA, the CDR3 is TGCGCCAGCAGCTTGGGGATAACAGGGAATCAGCCCCAGCATTTT. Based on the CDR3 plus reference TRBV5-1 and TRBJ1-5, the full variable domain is KAGVTQTPRYLIKTRGQQVTLSCSPISGHRSVSWYQQTPGQGLQFLFEYFSETQRNKGNFPGRFSGRQFSNSRSEMNVSTLELGDSALYLCASSLGITGNQPQHFGDGTRLSIL.

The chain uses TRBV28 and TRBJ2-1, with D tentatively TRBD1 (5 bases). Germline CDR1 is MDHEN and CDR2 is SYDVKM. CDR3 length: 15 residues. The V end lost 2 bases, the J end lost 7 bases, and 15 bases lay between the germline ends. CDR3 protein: CASSLTQGVANEQFF. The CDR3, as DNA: TGTGCCAGCAGTTTAACGCAGGGTGTGGCTAATGAGCAGTTCTTC.

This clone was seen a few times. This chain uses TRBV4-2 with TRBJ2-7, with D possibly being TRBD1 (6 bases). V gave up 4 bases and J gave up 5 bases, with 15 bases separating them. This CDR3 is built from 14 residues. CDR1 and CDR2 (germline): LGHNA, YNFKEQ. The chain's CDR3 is CASSPPGPGDEQYF. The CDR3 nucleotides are TGTGCCAGCAGCCCCCCGGGCCCAGGGGACGAGCAGTACTTC.

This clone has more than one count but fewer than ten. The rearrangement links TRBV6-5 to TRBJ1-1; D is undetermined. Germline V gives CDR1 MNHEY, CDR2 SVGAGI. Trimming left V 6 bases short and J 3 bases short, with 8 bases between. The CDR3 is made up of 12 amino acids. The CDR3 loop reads CASSARYTEAFF. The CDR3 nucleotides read TGTGCCAGCAGCGCCCGTTACACTGAAGCTTTCTTT.

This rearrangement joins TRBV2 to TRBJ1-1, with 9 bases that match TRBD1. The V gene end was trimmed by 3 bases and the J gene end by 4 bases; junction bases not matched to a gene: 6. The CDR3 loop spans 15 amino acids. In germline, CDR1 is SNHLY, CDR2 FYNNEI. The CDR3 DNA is TGTGCCAGCAGTGACGGGACAGGGCGGGGCACTGAAGCTTTCTTT. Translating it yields CASSDGTGRGTEAFF.

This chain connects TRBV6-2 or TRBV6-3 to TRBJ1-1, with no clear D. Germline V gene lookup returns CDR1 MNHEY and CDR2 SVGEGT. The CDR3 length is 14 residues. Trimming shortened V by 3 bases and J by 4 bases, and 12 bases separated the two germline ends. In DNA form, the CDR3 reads TGTGCCAGCAGTTATAGGTCGGAAGTCACTGAAGCTTTCTTT. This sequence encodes CASSYRSEVTEAFF.

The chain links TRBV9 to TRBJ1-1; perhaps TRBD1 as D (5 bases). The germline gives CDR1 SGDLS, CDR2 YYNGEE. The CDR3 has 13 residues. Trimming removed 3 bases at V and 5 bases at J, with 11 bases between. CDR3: CASSGGARTEAFF. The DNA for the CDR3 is TGTGCCAGCAGCGGCGGGGCTAGAACTGAAGCTTTCTTT.

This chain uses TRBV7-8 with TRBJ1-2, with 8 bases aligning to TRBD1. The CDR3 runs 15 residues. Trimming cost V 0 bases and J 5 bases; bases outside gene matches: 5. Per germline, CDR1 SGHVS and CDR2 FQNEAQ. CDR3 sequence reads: CASSLAEGQAYGYTF. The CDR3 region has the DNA TGTGCCAGCAGCTTAGCGGAGGGACAGGCGTATGGCTACACCTTC. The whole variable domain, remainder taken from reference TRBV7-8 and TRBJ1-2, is GAGVSQSPRYKVAKRGQDVALRCDPISGHVSLFWYQQALGQGPEFLTYFQNEAQLDKSGLPSDRFFAERPEGSVSTLKIQRTQQEDSAVYLCASSLAEGQAYGYTFGSGTRLTVV.

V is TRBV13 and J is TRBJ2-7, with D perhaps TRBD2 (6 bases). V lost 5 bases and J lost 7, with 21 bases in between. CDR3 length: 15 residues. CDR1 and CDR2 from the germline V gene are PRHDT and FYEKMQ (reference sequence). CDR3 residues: CASSQTGVLMGEQYF. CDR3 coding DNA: TGTGCCAGCAGCCAAACGGGGGTCCTCATGGGGGAGCAGTACTTC.

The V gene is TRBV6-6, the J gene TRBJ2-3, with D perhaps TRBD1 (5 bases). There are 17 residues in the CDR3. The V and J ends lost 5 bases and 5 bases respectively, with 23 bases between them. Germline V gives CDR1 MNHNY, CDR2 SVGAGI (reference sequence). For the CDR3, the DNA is TGTGCCAGCAGTCCCCCCGGCAGGGCCGTTTACGGAGATACGCAGTATTTT. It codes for CASSPPGRAVYGDTQYF.

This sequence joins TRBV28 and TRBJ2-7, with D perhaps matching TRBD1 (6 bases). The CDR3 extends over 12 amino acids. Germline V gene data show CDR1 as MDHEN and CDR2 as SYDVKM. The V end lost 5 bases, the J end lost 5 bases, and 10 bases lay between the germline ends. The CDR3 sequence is CASSPGVNEQYF. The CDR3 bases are TGTGCCAGCAGTCCAGGGGTGAACGAGCAGTACTTC.

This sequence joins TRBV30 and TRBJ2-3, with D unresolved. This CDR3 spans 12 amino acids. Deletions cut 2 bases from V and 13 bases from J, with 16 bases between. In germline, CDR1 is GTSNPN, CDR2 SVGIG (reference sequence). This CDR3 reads CAWSTEEPLEYF. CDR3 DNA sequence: TGTGCCTGGAGTACCGAGGAGCCCCTTGAGTATTTT.

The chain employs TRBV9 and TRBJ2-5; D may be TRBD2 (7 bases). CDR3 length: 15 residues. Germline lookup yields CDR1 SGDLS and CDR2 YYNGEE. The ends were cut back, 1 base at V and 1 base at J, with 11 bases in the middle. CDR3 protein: CASSVMAGAQETQYF. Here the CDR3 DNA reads TGTGCCAGCAGCGTAATGGCGGGGGCCCAAGAGACCCAGTACTTC.

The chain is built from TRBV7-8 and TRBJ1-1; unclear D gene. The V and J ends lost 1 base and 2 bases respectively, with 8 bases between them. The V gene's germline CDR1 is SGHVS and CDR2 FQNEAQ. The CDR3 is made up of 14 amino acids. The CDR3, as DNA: TGTGCCAGCAGCTTAGTAGGGCCTAACACTGAAGCTTTCTTT. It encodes CASSLVGPNTEAFF. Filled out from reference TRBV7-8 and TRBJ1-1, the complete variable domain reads GAGVSQSPRYKVAKRGQDVALRCDPISGHVSLFWYQQALGQGPEFLTYFQNEAQLDKSGLPSDRFFAERPEGSVSTLKIQRTQQEDSAVYLCASSLVGPNTEAFFGQGTRLTVV.

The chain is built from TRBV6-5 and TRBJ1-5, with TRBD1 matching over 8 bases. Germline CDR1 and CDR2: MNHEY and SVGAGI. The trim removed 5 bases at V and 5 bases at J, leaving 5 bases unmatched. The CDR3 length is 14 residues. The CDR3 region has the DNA TGTGCCAGCAGTACCGACAGGGGATATCAGCCCCAGCATTTT. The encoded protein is CASSTDRGYQPQHF.

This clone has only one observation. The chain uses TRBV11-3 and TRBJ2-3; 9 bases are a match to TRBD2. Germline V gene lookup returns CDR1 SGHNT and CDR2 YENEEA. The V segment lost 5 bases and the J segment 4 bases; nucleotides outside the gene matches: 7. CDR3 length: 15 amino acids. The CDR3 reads CASSLGGGEADTQYF. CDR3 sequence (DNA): TGTGCCAGCAGCCTAGGCGGGGGGGAGGCAGATACGCAGTATTTT.

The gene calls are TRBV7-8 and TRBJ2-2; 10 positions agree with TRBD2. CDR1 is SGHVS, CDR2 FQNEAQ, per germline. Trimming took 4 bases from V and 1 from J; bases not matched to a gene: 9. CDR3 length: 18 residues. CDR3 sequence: CASSWTSLAGGNTGELFF. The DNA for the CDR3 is TGTGCCAGCAGCTGGACGTCTTTAGCGGGGGGGAACACCGGGGAGCTGTTTTTT.

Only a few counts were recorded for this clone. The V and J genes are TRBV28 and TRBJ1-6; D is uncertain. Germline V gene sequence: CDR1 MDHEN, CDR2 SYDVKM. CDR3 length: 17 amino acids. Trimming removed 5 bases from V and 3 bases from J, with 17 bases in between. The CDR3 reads CASSPEPQVFYNSPLHF. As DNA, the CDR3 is TGTGCCAGCAGTCCAGAACCCCAGGTATTCTATAATTCACCCCTCCACTTT.

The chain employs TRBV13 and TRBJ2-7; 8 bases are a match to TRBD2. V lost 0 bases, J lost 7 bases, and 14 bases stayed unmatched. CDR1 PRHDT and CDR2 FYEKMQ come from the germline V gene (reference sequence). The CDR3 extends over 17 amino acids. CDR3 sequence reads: CASSLGSLVGGAGEQYF. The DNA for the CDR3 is TGTGCCAGCAGCTTAGGCTCCCTCGTCGGGGGGGCGGGGGAGCAGTACTTC.

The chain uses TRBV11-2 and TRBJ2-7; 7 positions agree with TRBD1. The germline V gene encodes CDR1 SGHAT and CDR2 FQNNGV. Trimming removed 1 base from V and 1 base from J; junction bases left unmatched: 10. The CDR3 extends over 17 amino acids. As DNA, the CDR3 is TGTGCCAGCAGCTTAGGGTATGGGTGGGACAGTTCCTACGAGCAGTACTTC. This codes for CASSLGYGWDSSYEQYF.

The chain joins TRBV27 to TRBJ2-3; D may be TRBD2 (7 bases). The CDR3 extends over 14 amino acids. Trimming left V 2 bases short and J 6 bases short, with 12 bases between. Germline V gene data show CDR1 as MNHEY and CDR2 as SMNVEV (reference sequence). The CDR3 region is CASSLAGAADTQYF. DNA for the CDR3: TGTGCCAGCAGTTTAGCGGGGGCTGCGGATACGCAGTATTTT.

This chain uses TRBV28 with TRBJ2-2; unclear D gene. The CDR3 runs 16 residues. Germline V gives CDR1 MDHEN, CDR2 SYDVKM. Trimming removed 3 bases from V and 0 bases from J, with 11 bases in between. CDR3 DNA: TGTGCCAGCAGTTTGGCACCTTCAACGAACACCGGGGAGCTGTTTTTT. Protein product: CASSLAPSTNTGELFF.